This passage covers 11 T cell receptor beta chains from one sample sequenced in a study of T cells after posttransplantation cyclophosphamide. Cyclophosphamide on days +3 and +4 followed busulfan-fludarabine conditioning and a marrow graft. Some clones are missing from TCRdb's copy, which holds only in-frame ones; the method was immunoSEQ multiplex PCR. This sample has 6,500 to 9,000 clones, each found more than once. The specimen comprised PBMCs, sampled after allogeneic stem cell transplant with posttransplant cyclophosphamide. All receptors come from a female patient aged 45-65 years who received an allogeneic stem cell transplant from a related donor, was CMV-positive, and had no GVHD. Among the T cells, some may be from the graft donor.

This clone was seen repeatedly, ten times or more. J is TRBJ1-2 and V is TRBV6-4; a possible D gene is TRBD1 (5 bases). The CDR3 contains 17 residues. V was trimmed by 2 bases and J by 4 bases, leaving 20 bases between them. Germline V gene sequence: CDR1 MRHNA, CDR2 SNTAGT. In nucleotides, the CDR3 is TGTGCCAGCAGTGACAGAAGGATGGAGGGGCCCCCCTATGGCTACACCTTC. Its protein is CASSDRRMEGPPYGYTF.

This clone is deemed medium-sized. CDR3 amino acids: CAISESTGASEQFF. CDR3 DNA: TGTGCCATCAGTGAGTCGACAGGGGCGTCGGAGCAGTTCTTC. The chain employs TRBV10-3 and TRBJ2-1; 8 nucleotides line up with TRBD1. Germline CDR1 reads ENHRY; CDR2 reads SYGVKD. This CDR3 is built from 14 residues. V lost 0 bases and J lost 10; bases outside the gene matches: 5.

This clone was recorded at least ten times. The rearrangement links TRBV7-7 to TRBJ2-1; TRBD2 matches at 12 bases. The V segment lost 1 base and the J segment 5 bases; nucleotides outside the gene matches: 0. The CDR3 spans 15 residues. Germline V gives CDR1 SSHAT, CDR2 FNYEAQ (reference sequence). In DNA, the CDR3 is TGTGCCAGCAGCTTAGGGACTAGCGGGGACAATGAGCAGTTCTTC. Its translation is CASSLGTSGDNEQFF. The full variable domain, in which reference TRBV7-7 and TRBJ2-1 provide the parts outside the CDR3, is GAGVSQSPRYKVTKRGQDVTLRCDPISSHATLYWYQQALGQGPEFLTYFNYEAQPDKSGLPSDRFSAERPEGSISTLTIQRTEQRDSAMYRCASSLGTSGDNEQFFGPGTRLTVL.

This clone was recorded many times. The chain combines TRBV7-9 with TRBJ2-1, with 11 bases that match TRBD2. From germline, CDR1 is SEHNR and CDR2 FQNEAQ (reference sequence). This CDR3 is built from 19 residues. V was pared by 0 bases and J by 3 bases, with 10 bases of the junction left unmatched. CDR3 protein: CASSLALAGGPTGYNEQFF. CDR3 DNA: TGTGCCAGCAGCTTAGCCTTAGCGGGAGGGCCCACGGGCTACAATGAGCAGTTCTTC.

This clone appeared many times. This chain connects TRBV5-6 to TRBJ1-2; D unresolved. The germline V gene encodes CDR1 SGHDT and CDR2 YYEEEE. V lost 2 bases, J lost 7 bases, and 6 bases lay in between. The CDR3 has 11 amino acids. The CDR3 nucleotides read TGTGCCAGCAGCTTCCGCAGTGGCTACACCTTC. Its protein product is CASSFRSGYTF. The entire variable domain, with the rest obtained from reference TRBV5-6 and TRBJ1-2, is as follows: DAGVTQSPTHLIKTRGQQVTLRCSPKSGHDTVSWYQQALGQGPQFIFQYYEEEERQRGNFPDRFSGHQFPNYSSELNVNALLLGDSALYLCASSFRSGYTFGSGTRLTVV.

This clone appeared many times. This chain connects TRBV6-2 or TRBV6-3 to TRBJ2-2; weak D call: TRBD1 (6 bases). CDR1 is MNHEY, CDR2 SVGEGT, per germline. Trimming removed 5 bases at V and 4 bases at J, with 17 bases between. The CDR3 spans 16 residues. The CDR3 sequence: CASSRPAQGITGELFF. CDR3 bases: TGTGCCAGCAGTAGGCCAGCACAGGGAATCACCGGGGAGCTGTTTTTT.

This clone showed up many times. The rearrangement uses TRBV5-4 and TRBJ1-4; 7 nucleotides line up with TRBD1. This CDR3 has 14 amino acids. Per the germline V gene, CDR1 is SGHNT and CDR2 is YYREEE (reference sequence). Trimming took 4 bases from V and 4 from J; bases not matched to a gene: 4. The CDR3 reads CASSRDSYNEKLFF. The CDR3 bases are TGTGCCAGCAGCAGGGACAGCTATAATGAAAAACTGTTTTTT.

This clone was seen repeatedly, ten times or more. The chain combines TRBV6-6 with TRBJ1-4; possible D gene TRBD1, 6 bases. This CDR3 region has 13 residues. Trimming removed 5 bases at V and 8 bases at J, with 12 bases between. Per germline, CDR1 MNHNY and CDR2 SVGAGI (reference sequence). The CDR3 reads CASSAQGEEKLFF. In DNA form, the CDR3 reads TGTGCCAGCAGTGCACAGGGTGAAGAAAAACTGTTTTTT.

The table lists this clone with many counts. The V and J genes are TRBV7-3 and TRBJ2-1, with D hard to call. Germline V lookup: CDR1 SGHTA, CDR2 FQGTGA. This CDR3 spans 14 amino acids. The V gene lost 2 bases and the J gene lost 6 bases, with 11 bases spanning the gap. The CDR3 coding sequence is TGTGCCAGCAGCTTAGCTAACTCGGGCAATGAGCAGTTCTTC. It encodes CASSLANSGNEQFF.

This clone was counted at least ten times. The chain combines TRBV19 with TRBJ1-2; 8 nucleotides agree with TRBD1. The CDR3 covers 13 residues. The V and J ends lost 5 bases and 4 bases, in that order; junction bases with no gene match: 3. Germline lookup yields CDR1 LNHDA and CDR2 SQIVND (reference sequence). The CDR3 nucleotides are TGTGCCAGTAGTCCGGACAGGGCCTATGGCTACACCTTC. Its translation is CASSPDRAYGYTF.

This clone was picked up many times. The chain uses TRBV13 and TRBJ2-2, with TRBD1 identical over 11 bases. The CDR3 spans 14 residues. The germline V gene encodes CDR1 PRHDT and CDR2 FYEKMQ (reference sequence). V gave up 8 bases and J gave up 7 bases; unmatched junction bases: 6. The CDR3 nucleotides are TGTGCCAGCGACGGACAGGGGGCCATCGGGGAGCTGTTTTTT. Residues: CASDGQGAIGELFF.